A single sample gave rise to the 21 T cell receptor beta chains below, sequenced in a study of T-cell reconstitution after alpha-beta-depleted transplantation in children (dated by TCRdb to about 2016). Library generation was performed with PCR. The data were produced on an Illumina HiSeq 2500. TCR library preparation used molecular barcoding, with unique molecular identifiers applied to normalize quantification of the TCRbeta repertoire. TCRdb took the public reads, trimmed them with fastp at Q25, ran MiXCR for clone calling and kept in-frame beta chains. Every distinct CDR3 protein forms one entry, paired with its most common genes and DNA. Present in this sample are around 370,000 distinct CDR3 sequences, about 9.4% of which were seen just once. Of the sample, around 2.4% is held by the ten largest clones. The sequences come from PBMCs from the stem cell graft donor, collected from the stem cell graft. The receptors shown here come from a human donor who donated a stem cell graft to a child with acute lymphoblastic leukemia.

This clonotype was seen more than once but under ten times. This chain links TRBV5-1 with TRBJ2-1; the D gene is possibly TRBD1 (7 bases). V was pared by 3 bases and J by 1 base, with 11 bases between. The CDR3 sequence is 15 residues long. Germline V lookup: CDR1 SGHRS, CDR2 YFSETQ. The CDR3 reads CASSSGDRSYNEQFF. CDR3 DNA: TGCGCCAGCAGCTCGGGGGACAGATCCTACAATGAGCAGTTCTTC.

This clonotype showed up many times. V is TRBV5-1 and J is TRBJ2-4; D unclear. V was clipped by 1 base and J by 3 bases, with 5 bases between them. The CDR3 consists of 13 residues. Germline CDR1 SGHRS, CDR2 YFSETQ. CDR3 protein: CASSLTDKNIQYF. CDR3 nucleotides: TGCGCCAGCAGCTTGACGGACAAAAACATTCAGTACTTC.

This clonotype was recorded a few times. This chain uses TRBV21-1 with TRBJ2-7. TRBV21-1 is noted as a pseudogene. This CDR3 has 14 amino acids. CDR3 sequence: CASSKEDVGYEQYF. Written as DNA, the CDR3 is TGTGCCAGCAGCAAAGAGGACGTCGGCTACGAGCAGTACTTC.

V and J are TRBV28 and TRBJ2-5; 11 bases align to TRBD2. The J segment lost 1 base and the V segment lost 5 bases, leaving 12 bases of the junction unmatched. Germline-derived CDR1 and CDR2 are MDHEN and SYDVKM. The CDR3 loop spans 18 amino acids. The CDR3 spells CASSGIWGTSGGQETQYF. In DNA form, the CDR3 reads TGTGCCAGCAGTGGAATATGGGGGACTAGCGGAGGCCAAGAGACCCAGTACTTC.

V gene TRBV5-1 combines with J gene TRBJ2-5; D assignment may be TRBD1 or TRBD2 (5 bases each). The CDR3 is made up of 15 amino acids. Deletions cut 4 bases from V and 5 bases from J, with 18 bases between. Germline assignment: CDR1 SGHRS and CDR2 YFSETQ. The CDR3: CASSTSGTRMETQYF. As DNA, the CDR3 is TGCGCCAGCAGCACCTCCGGGACCCGGATGGAGACCCAGTACTTC.

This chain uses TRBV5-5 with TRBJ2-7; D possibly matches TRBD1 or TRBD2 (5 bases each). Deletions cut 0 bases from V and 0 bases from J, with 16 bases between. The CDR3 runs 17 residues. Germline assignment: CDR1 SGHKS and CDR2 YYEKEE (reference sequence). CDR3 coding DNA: TGTGCCAGCAGCTTGGCCGGGGCAGGTGTTTACTCCTACGAGCAGTACTTC. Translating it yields CASSLAGAGVYSYEQYF.

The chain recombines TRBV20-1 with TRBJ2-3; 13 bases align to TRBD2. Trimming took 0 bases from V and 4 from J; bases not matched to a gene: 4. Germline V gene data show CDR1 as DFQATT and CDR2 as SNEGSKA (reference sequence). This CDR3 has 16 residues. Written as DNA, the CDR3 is TGCAGTGCTAGAGATGGACTAGCGGGAGATGCAGATACGCAGTATTTT. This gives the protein CSARDGLAGDADTQYF.

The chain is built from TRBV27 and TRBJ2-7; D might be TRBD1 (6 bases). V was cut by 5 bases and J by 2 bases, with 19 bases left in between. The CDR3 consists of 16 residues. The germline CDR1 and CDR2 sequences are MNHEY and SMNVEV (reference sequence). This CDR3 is CASSPQSPTGPYEQYF. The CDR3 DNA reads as TGTGCCAGCAGTCCCCAATCTCCGACAGGTCCCTACGAGCAGTACTTC.

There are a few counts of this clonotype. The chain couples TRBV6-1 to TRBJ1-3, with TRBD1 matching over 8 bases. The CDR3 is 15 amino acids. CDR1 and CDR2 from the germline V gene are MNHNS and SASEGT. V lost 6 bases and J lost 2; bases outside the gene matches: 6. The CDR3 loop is CASSRTGIAGNTIYF. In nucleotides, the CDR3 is TGTGCCAGCAGCCGGACAGGGATTGCTGGAAACACCATATATTTT.

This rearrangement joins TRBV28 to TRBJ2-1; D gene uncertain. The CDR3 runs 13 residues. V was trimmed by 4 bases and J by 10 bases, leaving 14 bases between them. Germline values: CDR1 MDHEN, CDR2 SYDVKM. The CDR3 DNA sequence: TGTGCCAGCAGTTCCCGACCTTTAGACGAGCAGTTCTTC. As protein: CASSSRPLDEQFF.

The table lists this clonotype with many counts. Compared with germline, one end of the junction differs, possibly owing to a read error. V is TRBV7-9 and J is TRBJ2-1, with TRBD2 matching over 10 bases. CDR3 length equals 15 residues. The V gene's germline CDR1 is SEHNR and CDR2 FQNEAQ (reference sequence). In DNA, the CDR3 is TGTGCCAGCAGCCTAGCGGGAGTACGATACAATGAGCAGTTCTTC. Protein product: CASSLAGVRYNEQFF.

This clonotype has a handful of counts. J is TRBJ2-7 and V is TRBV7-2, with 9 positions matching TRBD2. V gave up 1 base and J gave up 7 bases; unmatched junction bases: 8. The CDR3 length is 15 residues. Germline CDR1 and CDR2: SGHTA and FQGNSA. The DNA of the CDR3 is TGTGCCAGCAGCTTAGGAATAGCGGGAGTTGGGGAGCAGTACTTC. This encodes CASSLGIAGVGEQYF.

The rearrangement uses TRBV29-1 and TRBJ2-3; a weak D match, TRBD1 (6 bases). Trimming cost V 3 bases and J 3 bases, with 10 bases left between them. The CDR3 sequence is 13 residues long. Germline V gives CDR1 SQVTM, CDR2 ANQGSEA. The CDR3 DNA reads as TGCAGCGTTGATGTTAGGGGGACAGATACGCAGTATTTT. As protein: CSVDVRGTDTQYF.

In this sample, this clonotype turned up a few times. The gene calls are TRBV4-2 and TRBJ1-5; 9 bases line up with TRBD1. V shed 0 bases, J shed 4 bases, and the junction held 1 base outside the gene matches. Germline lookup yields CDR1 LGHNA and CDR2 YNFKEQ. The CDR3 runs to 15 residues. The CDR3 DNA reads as TGTGCCAGCAGCCAAGAAGGGACAGGGAATCAGCCCCAGCATTTT. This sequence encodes CASSQEGTGNQPQHF.

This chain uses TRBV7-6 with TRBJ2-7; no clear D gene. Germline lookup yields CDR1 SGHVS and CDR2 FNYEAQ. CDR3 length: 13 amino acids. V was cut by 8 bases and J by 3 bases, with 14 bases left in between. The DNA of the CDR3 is TGTGCCAGCGGTCCCCACCCCAGCTACGAGCAGTACTTC. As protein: CASGPHPSYEQYF. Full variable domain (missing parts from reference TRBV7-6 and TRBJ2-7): GAGVSQSPRYKVTKRGQDVALRCDPISGHVSLYWYRQALGQGPEFLTYFNYEAQQDKSGLPNDRFSAERPEGSISTLTIQRTEQRDSAMYRCASGPHPSYEQYFGPGTRLTVT.

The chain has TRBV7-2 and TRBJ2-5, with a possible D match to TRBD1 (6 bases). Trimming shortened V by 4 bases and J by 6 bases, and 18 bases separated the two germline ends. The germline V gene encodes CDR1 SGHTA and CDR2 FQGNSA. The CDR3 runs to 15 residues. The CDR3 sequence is CASSSGQTTSQTQYF. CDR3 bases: TGTGCCAGCAGCTCCGGACAGACCACCAGTCAGACCCAGTACTTC.

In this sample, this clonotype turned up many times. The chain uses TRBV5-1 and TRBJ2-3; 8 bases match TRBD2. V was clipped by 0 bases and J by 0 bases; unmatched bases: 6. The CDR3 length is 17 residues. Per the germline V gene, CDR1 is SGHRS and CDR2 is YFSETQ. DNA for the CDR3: TGCGCCAGCAGCTTGGGGAGTAGCGGGATTAGCACAGATACGCAGTATTTT. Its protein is CASSLGSSGISTDTQYF.

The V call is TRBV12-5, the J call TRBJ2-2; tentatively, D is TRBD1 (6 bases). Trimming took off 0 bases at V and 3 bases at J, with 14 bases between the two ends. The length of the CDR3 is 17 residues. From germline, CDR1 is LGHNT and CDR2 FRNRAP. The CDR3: CASGLVRRQADTGELFF. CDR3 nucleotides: TGTGCTAGTGGTTTGGTACGTCGACAGGCAGACACCGGGGAGCTGTTTTTT.

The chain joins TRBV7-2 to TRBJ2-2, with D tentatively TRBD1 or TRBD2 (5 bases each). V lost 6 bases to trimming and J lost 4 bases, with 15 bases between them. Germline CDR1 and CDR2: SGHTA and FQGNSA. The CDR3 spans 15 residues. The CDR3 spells CASREAGSGTGELFF. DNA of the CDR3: TGTGCCAGCAGGGAAGCAGGGAGCGGCACCGGGGAGCTGTTTTTT.

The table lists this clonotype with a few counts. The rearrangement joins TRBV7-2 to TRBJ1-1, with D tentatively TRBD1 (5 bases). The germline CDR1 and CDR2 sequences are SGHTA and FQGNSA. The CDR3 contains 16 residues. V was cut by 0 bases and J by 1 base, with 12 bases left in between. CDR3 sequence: CASSLARSRANTEAFF. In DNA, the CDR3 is TGTGCCAGCAGCTTAGCGCGGAGCAGGGCGAACACTGAAGCTTTCTTT.

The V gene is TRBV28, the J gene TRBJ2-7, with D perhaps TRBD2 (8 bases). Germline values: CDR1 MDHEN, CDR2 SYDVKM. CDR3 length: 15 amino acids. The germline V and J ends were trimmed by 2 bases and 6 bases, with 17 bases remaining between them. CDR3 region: CASSLLVSGTVEQYF. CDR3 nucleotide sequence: TGTGCCAGCAGTTTACTCGTTAGCGGGACAGTCGAGCAGTACTTC.